The clone carrying this TCR beta chain appeared many times. What it binds is unknown. The sample originates from a study of T cell responses to AZD1222 COVID-19 vaccine. Notes on the study in general: Just a handful of AZD1222 recipients were seropositive at baseline. Spike as a whole was targeted by vaccine-associated CD4 TCRs, dominant at 160-218 and 743-854. Clonal diversity was possibly underestimated, and the donors were mostly white British, with more females.

Some second doses came at about 4 weeks and others at about 12 weeks; these were pooled. The CDR3 runs to 16 residues. V was cut by 1 base and J by 0 bases, with 10 bases left in between. CDR1 LGHNA and CDR2 YNFKEQ come from the germline V gene. The assay was immunoSEQ multiplex PCR, and TCRdb's table has in-frame clones only and misses some. The data contain approximately 77,000 clones, more than 85% of them singletons. The receptor comes from an adult who received the AZD1222 COVID-19 vaccine. This material consisted of peripheral blood, taken 28 days after the second AZD1222 dose. This chain uses TRBV4-2 with TRBJ1-5; weak D call: TRBD1 (6 bases). The DNA of the CDR3 is TGTGCCAGCAGCCAAGCGACAGGTAATAGCAATCAGCCCCAGCATTTT. Its protein is CASSQATGNSNQPQHF.